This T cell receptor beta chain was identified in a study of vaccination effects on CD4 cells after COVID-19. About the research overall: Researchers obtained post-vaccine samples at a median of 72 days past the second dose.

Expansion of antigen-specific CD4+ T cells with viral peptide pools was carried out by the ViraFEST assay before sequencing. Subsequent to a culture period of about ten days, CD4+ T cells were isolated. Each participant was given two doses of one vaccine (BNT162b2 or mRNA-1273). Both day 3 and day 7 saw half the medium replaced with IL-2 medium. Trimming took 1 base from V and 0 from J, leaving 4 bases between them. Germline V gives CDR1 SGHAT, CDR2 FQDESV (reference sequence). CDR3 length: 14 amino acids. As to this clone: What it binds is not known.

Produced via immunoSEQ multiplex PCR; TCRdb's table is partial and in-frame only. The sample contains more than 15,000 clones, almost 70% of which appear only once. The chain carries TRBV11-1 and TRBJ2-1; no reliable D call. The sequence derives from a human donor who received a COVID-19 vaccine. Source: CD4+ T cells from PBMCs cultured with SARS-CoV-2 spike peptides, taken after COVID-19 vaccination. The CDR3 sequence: CASSLEGSYNEQFF. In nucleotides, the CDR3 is TGTGCCAGCAGCTTAGAAGGCTCCTACAATGAGCAGTTCTTC.